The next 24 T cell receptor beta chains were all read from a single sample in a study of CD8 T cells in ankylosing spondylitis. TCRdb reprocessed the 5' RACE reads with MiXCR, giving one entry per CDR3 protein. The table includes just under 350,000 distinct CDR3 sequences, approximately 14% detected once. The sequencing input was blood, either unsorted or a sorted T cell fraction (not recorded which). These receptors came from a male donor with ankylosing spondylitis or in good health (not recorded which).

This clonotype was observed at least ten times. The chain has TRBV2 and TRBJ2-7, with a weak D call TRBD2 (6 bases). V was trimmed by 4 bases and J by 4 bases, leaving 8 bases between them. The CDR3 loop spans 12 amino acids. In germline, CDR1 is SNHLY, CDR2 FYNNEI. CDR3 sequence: CASSGGGYEQYF. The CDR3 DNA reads TGTGCCAGCAGTGGCGGAGGGTACGAGCAGTACTTC.

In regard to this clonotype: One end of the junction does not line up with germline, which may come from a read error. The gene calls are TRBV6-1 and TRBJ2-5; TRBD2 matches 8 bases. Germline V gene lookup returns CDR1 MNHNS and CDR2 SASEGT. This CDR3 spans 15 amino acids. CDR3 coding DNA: TGTGCCAGCAGTCCACTAGCGGTGCACCAGGAGACCCAGTACTTC. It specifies CASSPLAVHQETQYF.

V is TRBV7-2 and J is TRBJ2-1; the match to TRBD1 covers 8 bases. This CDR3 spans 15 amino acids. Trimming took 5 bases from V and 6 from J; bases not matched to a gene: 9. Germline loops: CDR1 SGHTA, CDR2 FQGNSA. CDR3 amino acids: CASSAGQGRFNEQFF. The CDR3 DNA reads TGTGCCAGCAGCGCAGGACAGGGACGTTTCAATGAGCAGTTCTTC. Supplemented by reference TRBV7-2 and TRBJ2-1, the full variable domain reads GAGVSQSPSNKVTEKGKDVELRCDPISGHTALYWYRQSLGQGLEFLIYFQGNSAPDKSGLPSDRFSAERTGGSVSTLTIQRTQQEDSAVYLCASSAGQGRFNEQFFGPGTRLTVL.

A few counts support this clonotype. The CDR3 DNA is TGTGCCAGCAGCCCGAGGGGGGGCCTTTCGGCAAACACTGAAGCTTTCTTT. It encodes CASSPRGGLSANTEAFF. J is TRBJ1-1 and V is TRBV11-2; D perhaps matches TRBD1 (6 bases). Trimming took off 5 bases at V and 2 bases at J, with 21 bases between the two ends. CDR1 and CDR2 (germline): SGHAT, FQNNGV. The CDR3 length is 17 residues.

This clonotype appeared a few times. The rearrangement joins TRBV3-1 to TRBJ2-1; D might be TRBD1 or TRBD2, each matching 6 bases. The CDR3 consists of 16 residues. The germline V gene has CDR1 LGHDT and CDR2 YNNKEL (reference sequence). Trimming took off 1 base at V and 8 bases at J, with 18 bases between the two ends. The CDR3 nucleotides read TGTGCCAGCAGCCAAGTACGAGGGGGGCCTAGGCATGAGCAGTTCTTC. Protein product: CASSQVRGGPRHEQFF.

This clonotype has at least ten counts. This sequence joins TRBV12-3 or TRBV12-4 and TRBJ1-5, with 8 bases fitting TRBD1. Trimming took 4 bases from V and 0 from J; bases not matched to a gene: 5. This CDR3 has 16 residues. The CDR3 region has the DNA TGTGCCAGCAGTTCAGGGACAGGTCATAGCAATCAGCCCCAGCATTTT. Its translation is CASSSGTGHSNQPQHF.

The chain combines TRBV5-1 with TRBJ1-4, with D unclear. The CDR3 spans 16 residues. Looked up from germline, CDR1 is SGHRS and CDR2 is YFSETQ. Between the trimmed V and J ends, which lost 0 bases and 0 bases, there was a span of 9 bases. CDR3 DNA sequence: TGCGCCAGCAGCTTGGTCGTCGGGTCAACTAATGAAAAACTGTTTTTT. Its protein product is CASSLVVGSTNEKLFF.

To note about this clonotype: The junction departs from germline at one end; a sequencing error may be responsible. The CDR3 DNA follows: TGTAGCTACTCTAGGGGGACAACTAATGAAAAACTGTTTTTT. The encoded protein is CSYSRGTTNEKLFF. The chain has TRBV20-1 and TRBJ1-4; the D gene is possibly TRBD1 (6 bases). Germline values: CDR1 DFQATT, CDR2 SNEGSKA (reference sequence). The CDR3 spans 14 residues.

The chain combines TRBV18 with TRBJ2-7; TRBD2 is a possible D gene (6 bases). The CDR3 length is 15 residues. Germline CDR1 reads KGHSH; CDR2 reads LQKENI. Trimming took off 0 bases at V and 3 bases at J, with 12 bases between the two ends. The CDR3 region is CASSPPAGGDYEQYF. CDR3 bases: TGTGCCAGCTCACCACCCGCTGGCGGGGACTACGAGCAGTACTTC.

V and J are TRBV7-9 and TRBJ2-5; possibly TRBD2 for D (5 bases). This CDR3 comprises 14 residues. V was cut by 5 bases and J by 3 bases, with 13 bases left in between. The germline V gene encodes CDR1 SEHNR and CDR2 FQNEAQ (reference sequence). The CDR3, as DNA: TGTGCCAGCAGCCTCTTCGGGCGGGAAGAGACCCAGTACTTC. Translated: CASSLFGREETQYF.

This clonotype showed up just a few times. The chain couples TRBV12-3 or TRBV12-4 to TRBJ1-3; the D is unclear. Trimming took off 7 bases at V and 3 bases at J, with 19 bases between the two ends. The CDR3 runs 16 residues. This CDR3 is CASNPPRSTLGNTIYF. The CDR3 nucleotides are TGTGCCAGCAACCCGCCCAGGTCCACCCTTGGAAACACCATATATTTT.

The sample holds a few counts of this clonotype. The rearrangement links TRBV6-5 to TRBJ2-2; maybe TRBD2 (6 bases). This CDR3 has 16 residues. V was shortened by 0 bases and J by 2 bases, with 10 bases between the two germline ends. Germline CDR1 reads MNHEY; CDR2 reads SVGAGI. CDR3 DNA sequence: TGTGCCAGCAGTTACTCTAGCGGAGCAAACACCGGGGAGCTGTTTTTT. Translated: CASSYSSGANTGELFF.

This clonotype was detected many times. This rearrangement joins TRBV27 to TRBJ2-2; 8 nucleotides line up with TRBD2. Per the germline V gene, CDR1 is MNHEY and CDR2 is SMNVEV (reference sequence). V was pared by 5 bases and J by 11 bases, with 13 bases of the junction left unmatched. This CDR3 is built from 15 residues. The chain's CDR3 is CASSKPSTSVAELFF. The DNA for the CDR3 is TGTGCCAGCAGTAAACCATCGACTAGCGTGGCAGAGCTGTTTTTT.

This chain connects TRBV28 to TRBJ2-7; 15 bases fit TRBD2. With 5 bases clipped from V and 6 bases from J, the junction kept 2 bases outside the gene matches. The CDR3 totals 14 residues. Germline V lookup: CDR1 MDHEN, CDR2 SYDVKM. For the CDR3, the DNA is TGTGCCAGCAGTCGGACTAGCGGGAGGGGCGAGCAGTACTTC. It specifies CASSRTSGRGEQYF.

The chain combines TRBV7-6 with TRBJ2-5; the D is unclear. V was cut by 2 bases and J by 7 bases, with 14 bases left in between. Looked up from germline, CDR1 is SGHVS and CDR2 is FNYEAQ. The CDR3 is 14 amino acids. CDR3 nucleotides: TGTGCCAGCAGCTTAAGTATGGGGATAGCGACCCAGTACTTC. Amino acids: CASSLSMGIATQYF.

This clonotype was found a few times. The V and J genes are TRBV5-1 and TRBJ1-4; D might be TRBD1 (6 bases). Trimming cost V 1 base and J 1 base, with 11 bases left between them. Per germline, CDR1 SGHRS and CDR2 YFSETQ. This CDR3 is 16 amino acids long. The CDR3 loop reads CASSLRQGQTNEKLFF. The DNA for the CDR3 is TGCGCCAGCAGCTTGAGGCAGGGACAAACTAATGAAAAACTGTTTTTT.

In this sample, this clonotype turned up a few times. The DNA for the CDR3 is TGCAGCGTTGATGCCCGTGGGAGCGGCTCCTACAATGAGCAGTTCTTC. Residues: CSVDARGSGSYNEQFF. This rearrangement joins TRBV29-1 to TRBJ2-1; possible D gene TRBD2, 5 bases. The CDR3 loop spans 16 amino acids. The germline gives CDR1 SQVTM, CDR2 ANQGSEA. Trimming shortened V by 3 bases and J by 0 bases, and 15 bases separated the two germline ends.

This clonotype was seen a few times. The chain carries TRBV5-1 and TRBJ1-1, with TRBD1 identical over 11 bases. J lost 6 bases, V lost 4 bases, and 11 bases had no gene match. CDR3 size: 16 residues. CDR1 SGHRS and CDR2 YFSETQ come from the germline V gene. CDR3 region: CASSLPPGQGVAEAFF. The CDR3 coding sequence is TGCGCCAGCAGCCTACCCCCGGGACAGGGGGTCGCTGAAGCTTTCTTT.

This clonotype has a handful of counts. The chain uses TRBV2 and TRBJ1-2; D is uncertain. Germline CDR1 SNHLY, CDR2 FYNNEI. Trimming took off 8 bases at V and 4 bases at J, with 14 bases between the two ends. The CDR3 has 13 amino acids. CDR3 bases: TGTGCCAGCGGCACTTCGGGCTCCTATGGCTACACCTTC. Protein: CASGTSGSYGYTF. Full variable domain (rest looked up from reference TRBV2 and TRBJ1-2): EPEVTQTPSHQVTQMGQEVILRCVPISNHLYFYWYRQILGQKVEFLVSFYNNEISEKSEIFDDQFSVERPDGSNFTLKIRSTKLEDSAMYFCASGTSGSYGYTFGSGTRLTVV.

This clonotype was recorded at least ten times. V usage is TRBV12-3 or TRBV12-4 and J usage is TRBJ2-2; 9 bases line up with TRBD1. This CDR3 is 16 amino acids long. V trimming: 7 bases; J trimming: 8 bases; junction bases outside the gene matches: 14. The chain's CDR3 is CASIPIPGQGSGELFF. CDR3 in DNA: TGTGCCAGCATTCCAATCCCGGGACAGGGTTCGGGGGAGCTGTTTTTT.

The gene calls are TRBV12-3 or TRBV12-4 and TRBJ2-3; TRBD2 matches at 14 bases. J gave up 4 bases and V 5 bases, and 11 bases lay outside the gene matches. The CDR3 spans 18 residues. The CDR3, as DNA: TGTGCCAGCAGTCCGACTAGCGGGGGGGGGCCGGCGGCAGATACGCAGTATTTT. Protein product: CASSPTSGGGPAADTQYF.

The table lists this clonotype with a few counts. In DNA, the CDR3 is TGTGCCAGCAGAGCCTGGGCGGATACGCAGTATTTT. It yields the protein CASRAWADTQYF. V and J are TRBV27 and TRBJ2-3; D is ambiguous. This CDR3 is built from 12 residues. V was pared by 6 bases and J by 6 bases, with 10 bases between. Germline lookup yields CDR1 MNHEY and CDR2 SMNVEV (reference sequence).

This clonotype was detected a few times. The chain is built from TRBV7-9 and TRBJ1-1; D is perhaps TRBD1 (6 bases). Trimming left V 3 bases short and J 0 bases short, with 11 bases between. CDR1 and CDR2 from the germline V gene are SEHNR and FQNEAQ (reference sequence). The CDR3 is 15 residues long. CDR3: CASSFDRPLNTEAFF. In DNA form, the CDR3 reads TGTGCCAGCAGCTTTGACAGGCCCCTGAACACTGAAGCTTTCTTT.

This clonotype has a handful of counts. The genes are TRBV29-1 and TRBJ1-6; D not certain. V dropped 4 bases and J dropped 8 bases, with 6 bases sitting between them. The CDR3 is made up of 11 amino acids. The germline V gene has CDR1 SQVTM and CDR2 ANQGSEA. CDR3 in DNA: TGCAGCGTTGGATCAGATTCACCCCTCCACTTT. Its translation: CSVGSDSPLHF.